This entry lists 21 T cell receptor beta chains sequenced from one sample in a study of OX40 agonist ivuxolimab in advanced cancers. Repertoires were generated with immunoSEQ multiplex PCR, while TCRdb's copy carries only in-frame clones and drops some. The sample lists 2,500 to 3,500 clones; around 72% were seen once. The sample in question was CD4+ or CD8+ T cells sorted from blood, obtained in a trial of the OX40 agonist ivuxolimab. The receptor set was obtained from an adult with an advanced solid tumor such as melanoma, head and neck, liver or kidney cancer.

CDR3 sequence reads: CASSFAGAASYNEQFF. The CDR3 nucleotides are TGTGCCAGCAGCTTCGCGGGAGCTGCATCCTACAATGAGCAGTTCTTC. This chain links TRBV7-8 with TRBJ2-1; 7 bases align to TRBD2. V trimming: 3 bases; J trimming: 1 base; junction bases outside the gene matches: 6. The CDR3 runs to 16 residues. The V gene's germline CDR1 is SGHVS and CDR2 FQNEAQ.

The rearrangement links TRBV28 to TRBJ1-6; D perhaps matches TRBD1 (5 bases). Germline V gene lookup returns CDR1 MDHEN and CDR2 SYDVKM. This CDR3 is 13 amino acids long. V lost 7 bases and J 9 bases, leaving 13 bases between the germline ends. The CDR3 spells CASKDSGISPLHF. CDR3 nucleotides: TGTGCCAGCAAGGACTCAGGGATTTCACCCCTCCACTTT.

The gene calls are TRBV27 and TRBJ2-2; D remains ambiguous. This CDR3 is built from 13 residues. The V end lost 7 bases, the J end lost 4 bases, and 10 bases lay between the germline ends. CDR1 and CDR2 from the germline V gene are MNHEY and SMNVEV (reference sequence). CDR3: CASTPLITGELFF. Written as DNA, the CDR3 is TGTGCCAGCACCCCACTGATCACCGGGGAGCTGTTTTTT.

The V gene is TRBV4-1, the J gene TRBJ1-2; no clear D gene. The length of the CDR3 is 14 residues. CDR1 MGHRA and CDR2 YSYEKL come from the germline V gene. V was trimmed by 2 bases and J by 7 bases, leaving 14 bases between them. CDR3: CASSQINTRGGYTF. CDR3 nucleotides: TGCGCCAGCAGCCAAATTAATACGCGAGGTGGCTACACCTTC.

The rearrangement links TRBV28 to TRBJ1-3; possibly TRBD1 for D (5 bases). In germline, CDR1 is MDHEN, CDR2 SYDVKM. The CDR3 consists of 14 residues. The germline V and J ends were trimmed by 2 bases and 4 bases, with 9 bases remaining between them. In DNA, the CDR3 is TGTGCCAGCAGTTTAGCGGGGCAAGGAAACACCATATATTTT. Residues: CASSLAGQGNTIYF.

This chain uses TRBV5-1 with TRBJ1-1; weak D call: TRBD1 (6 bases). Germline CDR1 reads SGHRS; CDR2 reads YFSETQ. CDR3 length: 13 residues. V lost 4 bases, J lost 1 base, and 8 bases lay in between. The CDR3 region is CASSEDRNTEAFF. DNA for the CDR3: TGCGCCAGCAGCGAGGACAGGAACACTGAAGCTTTCTTT.

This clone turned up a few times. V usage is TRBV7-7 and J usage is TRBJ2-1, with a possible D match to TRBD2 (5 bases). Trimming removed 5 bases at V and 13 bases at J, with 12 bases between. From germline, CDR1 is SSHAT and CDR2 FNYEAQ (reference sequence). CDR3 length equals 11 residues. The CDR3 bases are TGTGCCAGCAGCGATGGACTTAACCAGTTCTTC. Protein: CASSDGLNQFF. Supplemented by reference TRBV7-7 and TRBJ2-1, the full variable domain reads GAGVSQSPRYKVTKRGQDVTLRCDPISSHATLYWYQQALGQGPEFLTYFNYEAQPDKSGLPSDRFSAERPEGSISTLTIQRTEQRDSAMYRCASSDGLNQFFGPGTRLTVL.

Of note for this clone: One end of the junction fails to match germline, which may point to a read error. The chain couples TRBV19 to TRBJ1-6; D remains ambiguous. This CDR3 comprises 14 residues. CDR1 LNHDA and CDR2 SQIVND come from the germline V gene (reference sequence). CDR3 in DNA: TGTGCCAGTAGTAGGAGCTCCTATAATTCACCCCTCTACTTT. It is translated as CASSRSSYNSPLYF. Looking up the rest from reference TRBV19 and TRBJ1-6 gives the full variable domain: DGGITQSPKYLFRKEGQNVTLSCEQNLNHDAMYWYRQDPGQGLRLIYYSQIVNDFQKGDIAEGYSVSREKKESFPLTVTSAQKNPTAFYLCASSRSSYNSPLYFGNGTRLTVT.

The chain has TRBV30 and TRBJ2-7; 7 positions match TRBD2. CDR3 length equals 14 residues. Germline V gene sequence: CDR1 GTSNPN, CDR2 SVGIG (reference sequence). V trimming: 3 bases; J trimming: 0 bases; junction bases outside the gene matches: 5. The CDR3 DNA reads TGTGCCTGGAGCCTAGCGGCCAGCTCCTACGAGCAGTACTTC. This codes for CAWSLAASSYEQYF. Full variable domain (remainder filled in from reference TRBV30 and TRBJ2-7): SQTIHQWPATLVQPVGSPLSLECTVEGTSNPNLYWYRQAAGRGLQLLFYSVGIGQISSEVPQNLSASRPQDRQFILSSKKLLLSDSGFYLCAWSLAASSYEQYFGPGTRLTVT.

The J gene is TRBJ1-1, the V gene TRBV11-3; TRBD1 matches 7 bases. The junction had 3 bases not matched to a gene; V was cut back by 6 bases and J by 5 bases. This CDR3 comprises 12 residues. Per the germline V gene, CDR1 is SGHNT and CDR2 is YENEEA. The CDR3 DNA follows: TGTGCCAGCAGGTCAGGGGGGACTGAAGCTTTCTTT. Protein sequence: CASRSGGTEAFF.

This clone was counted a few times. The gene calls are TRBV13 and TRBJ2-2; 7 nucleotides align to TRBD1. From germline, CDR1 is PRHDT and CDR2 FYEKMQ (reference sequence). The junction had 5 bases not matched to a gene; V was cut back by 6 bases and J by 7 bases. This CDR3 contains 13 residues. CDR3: CASSLQGNGELFF. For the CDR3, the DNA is TGTGCCAGCAGTTTACAGGGGAACGGGGAGCTGTTTTTT.

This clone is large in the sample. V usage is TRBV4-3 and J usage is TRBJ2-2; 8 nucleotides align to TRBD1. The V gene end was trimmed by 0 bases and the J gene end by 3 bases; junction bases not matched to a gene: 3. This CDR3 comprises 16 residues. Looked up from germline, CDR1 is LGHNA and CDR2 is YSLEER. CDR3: CASSQDSTGDTGELFF. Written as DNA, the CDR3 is TGCGCCAGCAGCCAAGACTCGACAGGGGACACCGGGGAGCTGTTTTTT.

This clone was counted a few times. CDR3 nucleotides: TGTGCCAGCGGGGTCGGCAGTCACCTGGGCTACACCTTC. It specifies CASGVGSHLGYTF. The chain carries TRBV27 and TRBJ1-2, with unresolved D. The CDR3 loop spans 13 amino acids. V dropped 8 bases and J dropped 8 bases, with 18 bases sitting between them. From germline, CDR1 is MNHEY and CDR2 SMNVEV (reference sequence).

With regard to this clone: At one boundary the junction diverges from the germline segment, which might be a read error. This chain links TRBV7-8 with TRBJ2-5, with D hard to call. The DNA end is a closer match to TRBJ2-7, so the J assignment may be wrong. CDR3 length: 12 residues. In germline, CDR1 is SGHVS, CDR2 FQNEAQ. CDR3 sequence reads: CASSLDSHEQYF. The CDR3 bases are TGTGCCAGCAGCTTAGACTCCCACGAGCAGTACTTC.

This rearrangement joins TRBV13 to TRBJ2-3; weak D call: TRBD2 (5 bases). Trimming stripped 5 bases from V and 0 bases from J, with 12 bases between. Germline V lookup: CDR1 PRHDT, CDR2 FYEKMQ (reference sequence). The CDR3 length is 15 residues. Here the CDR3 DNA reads TGTGCCAGCAGCCCCCAGCGGTCTAGCACAGATACGCAGTATTTT. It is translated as CASSPQRSSTDTQYF.

As DNA, the CDR3 is TGTGCCAGCAGCGGTGGGACAGGGTTCCCAGATACGCAGTATTTT. Amino acids: CASSGGTGFPDTQYF. The V and J genes are TRBV9 and TRBJ2-3; TRBD1 agrees at 9 bases. The CDR3 loop spans 15 amino acids. Germline trimming cut 3 bases from V and 4 bases from J; bases unmatched to any gene: 6. CDR1 is SGDLS and CDR2 is YYNGEE in the germline V gene.

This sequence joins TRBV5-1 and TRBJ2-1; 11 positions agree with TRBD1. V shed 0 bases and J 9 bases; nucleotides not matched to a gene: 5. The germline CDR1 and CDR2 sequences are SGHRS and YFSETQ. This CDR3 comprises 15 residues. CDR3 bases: TGCGCCAGCAGCTTGGGAGGACAGGGGGCAGGTGAGCAGTTCTTC. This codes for CASSLGGQGAGEQFF.

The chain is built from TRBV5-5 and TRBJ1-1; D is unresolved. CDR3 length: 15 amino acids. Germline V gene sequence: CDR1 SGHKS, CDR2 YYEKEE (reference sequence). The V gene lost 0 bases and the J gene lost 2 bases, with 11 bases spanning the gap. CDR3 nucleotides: TGTGCCAGCAGCTTGGGGGCAGGAACTAACACTGAAGCTTTCTTT. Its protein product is CASSLGAGTNTEAFF.

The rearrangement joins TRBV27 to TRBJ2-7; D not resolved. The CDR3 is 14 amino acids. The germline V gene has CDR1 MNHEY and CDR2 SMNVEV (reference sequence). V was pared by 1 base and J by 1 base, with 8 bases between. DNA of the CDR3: TGTGCCAGCAGTTTATTCGTAGGGTCCTACGAGCAGTACTTC. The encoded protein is CASSLFVGSYEQYF.

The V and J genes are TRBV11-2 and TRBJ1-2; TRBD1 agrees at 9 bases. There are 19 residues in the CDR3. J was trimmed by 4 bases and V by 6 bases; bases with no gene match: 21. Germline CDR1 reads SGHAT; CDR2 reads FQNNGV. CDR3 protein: CASRFIRTGADATSYGYTF. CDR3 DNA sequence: TGTGCCAGCAGATTTATTAGGACAGGGGCAGATGCGACGAGCTATGGCTACACCTTC. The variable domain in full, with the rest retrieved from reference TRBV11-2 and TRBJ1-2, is EAGVAQSPRYKIIEKRQSVAFWCNPISGHATLYWYQQILGQGPKLLIQFQNNGVVDDSQLPKDRFSAERLKGVDSTLKIQPAKLEDSAVYLCASRFIRTGADATSYGYTFGSGTRLTVV.

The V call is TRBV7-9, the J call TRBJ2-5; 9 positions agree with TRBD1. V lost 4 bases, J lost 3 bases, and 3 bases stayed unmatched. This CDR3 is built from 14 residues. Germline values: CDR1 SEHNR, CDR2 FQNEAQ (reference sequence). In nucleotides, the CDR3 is TGTGCCAGCAGCTGGGGACAGGGTGAAGAGACCCAGTACTTC. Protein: CASSWGQGEETQYF.